What follows are 23 T cell receptor beta chains derived from one specimen sequenced in a study of spatial heterogeneity in lung cancer (dated by TCRdb to about 2019). Libraries were made using 5' RACE. For sequencing, a NextSeq 500 was employed. The public reads were quality trimmed at Q25 with fastp and then assembled into clones with MiXCR by TCRdb, keeping productive beta chains. Identical CDR3 proteins give one entry, which carries the most common genes and DNA. Recorded for this sample are approximately 9,700 distinct CDR3 sequences; approximately 3.9% of them occurred a single time. The leading ten clones occupy around a sixth of the sample. This sample's time point label indicates: blood taken at disease recurrence. Without any cell sorting, TCR sequencing was performed on whole RNA extracted either from tumor and nontumor lung tissue or from cryopreserved PBMC samples. The source material was PBMCs, sampled at recurrence. Receptor source: a female donor with early-stage non-small cell lung cancer.

This clonotype appeared many times. A library prepared for alpha chains yielded this beta chain as an off-target read; its size is of little meaning. This chain uses TRBV10-3 with TRBJ2-3; D tentatively reads TRBD1 or TRBD2 (5 bases each). The length of the CDR3 is 15 residues. CDR1 is ENHRY, CDR2 SYGVKD, per germline. V lost 6 bases and J 1 base, leaving 14 bases between the germline ends. The CDR3 bases are TGTGCCATCAGCCCGGGACCCCAGGGCACAGATACGCAGTATTTT. Translation gives CAISPGPQGTDTQYF.

This clonotype has ten or more counts. This beta chain is a stray read from a library made for alpha chains; its abundance is not meaningful. The chain combines TRBV28 with TRBJ2-5; a weak D match, TRBD2 (6 bases). Germline V CDR1 and CDR2: MDHEN, SYDVKM. The CDR3 consists of 15 residues. Trimming shortened V by 7 bases and J by 1 base, and 16 bases separated the two germline ends. The CDR3 DNA reads TGTGCCAGCAAAGCCGGAGGGGACTTCCAAGAGACCCAGTACTTC. This codes for CASKAGGDFQETQYF.

This clonotype is categorized as medium-sized. This beta chain lies outside the target of a library built for alpha chains; its clone size means little. V gene TRBV6-5 combines with J gene TRBJ1-2; 12 bases are a match to TRBD1. The CDR3 totals 15 residues. Unmatched junction bases numbered 12, after V lost 10 bases and J lost 6 bases. The germline gives CDR1 MNHEY, CDR2 SVGAGI. This chain's CDR3 is CATELWDRGRHGYTF. CDR3 DNA: TGTGCCACCGAGCTTTGGGACAGGGGGCGTCATGGCTACACCTTC.

This clonotype has at least ten counts. The size of this beta chain means little, since it is a stray read in a library made for alpha chains. V is TRBV6-5 and J is TRBJ1-6; no clear D gene. The CDR3 covers 14 residues. Trimming left V 0 bases short and J 10 bases short, with 10 bases between. Germline loops: CDR1 MNHEY, CDR2 SVGAGI. This CDR3 reads CASSYSREGSPLHF. DNA for the CDR3: TGTGCCAGCAGTTACTCACGGGAAGGGTCACCCCTCCACTTT.

This clonotype was observed at least ten times. Being off target in a library aimed at alpha chains, this beta chain has a size of little meaning. This chain links TRBV29-1 with TRBJ2-3; TRBD1 matches at 9 bases. CDR1 is SQVTM and CDR2 is ANQGSEA in the germline V gene. This CDR3 contains 15 residues. V lost 4 bases and J lost 0; bases outside the gene matches: 5. The CDR3 reads CSVGGDRASTDTQYF. In DNA, the CDR3 is TGCAGCGTTGGAGGGGACAGGGCAAGCACAGATACGCAGTATTTT.

This clonotype came up many times. This beta chain was picked up by a library intended for alpha chains and is off target, so its count carries little meaning. The chain employs TRBV14 and TRBJ2-1, with 7 bases fitting TRBD1. The trim removed 6 bases at V and 5 bases at J, leaving 13 bases unmatched. Per germline, CDR1 SGHDN and CDR2 FVKESK. The CDR3 consists of 16 residues. The CDR3 protein is CASSRRGGWPNNEQFF. The CDR3 coding sequence is TGTGCCAGCAGTAGACGAGGGGGCTGGCCCAACAATGAGCAGTTCTTC.

Judged by abundance, this clonotype is medium-sized. This beta chain slipped into a library made for alpha chains as a stray read, so its size is not meaningful. The J gene is TRBJ2-7, the V gene TRBV9; possibly TRBD1 or TRBD2 for D (5 bases each). V was trimmed by 3 bases and J by 2 bases, leaving 12 bases between them. The CDR3 has 14 amino acids. Germline CDR1 reads SGDLS; CDR2 reads YYNGEE. DNA of the CDR3: TGTGCCAGCAGCGCCGGGGCTGATGCCTACGAGCAGTACTTC. This translates into CASSAGADAYEQYF.

This clonotype was detected a few times. Since the library was made to target alpha chains, this beta chain is a stray read and its abundance is not meaningful. The chain uses TRBV2 and TRBJ2-7, with TRBD1 matching 8 bases. The germline gives CDR1 SNHLY, CDR2 FYNNEI. The CDR3 has 13 residues. The V and J ends lost 10 bases and 2 bases, in that order; junction bases with no gene match: 7. The CDR3 DNA sequence: TGTGCCACCGCGGACAGGGTGGCCTACGAGCAGTACTTC. As protein: CATADRVAYEQYF.

By share, this clonotype ranks as medium-sized. Since it is a stray read in a library aimed at alpha chains, this beta chain has a size that is not meaningful. This sequence joins TRBV28 and TRBJ2-5; 9 nucleotides agree with TRBD1. Germline lookup yields CDR1 MDHEN and CDR2 SYDVKM. J was trimmed by 9 bases and V by 3 bases; bases with no gene match: 11. This CDR3 comprises 15 residues. CDR3 sequence reads: CASSLTGGPARAQYF. CDR3 DNA sequence: TGTGCCAGCAGTTTGACAGGGGGTCCCGCTCGGGCCCAGTACTTC.

This clonotype was counted ten times or more. In a library made to pick up alpha chains, this beta chain is a stray read with a size that means little. This chain joins TRBV6-2 or TRBV6-3 and TRBJ2-4, with TRBD1 matching over 7 bases. Germline loops: CDR1 MNHEY, CDR2 SVGEGT. J was trimmed by 9 bases and V by 6 bases; bases with no gene match: 14. This CDR3 has 15 amino acids. The DNA of the CDR3 is TGTGCCAGCAGCTCCCCTCCAGCGGCAGGGGGCATTCAGTACTTC. As protein: CASSSPPAAGGIQYF.

This clonotype was detected many times. This beta chain is a stray read from a library made for alpha chains; its abundance is not meaningful. This rearrangement joins TRBV5-1 to TRBJ2-5; 7 bases map to TRBD2. J lost 6 bases, V lost 4 bases, and 9 bases had no gene match. CDR1 is SGHRS and CDR2 is YFSETQ in the germline V gene. This CDR3 region has 14 residues. CDR3 loop: CASSPRAGEKTQYF. CDR3 DNA sequence: TGCGCCAGCAGCCCCCGCGCGGGGGAAAAGACCCAGTACTTC.

By share, this clonotype ranks as medium-sized. In a library made to pick up alpha chains, this beta chain is a stray read with a size that means little. This chain links TRBV6-2 or TRBV6-3 with TRBJ2-5, with D possibly matching TRBD1 (5 bases). V lost 8 bases and J 0 bases, leaving 7 bases between the germline ends. Per germline, CDR1 MNHEY and CDR2 SVGEGT. The CDR3 is 12 amino acids. DNA for the CDR3: TGTGCCAGCGGGGCCTACCAAGAGACCCAGTACTTC. Translating gives CASGAYQETQYF.

Points on this clonotype: This beta chain slipped into a library made for alpha chains as a stray read, so its size is not meaningful. V usage is TRBV3-1 and J usage is TRBJ2-7; no definite D call. This CDR3 has 13 amino acids. V dropped 4 bases and J dropped 2 bases, with 9 bases sitting between them. Per germline, CDR1 LGHDT and CDR2 YNNKEL (reference sequence). The CDR3 DNA sequence: TGTGCCAGCAGCCTAAAGATCCCCTACGAGCAGTACTTC. It yields the protein CASSLKIPYEQYF.

In its sample, this clonotype is medium-sized. Since it is a stray read in a library aimed at alpha chains, this beta chain has a size that is not meaningful. The chain uses TRBV29-1 and TRBJ2-5; D is unresolved. Deletions cut 1 base from V and 2 bases from J, with 11 bases between. From germline, CDR1 is SQVTM and CDR2 ANQGSEA. CDR3 length equals 14 residues. The CDR3 loop is CSVEGLGRQETQYF. The CDR3 coding sequence is TGCAGCGTTGAAGGGTTGGGCCGGCAAGAGACCCAGTACTTC.

This clonotype was seen many times. A library prepared for alpha chains yielded this beta chain as an off-target read; its size is of little meaning. This sequence joins TRBV4-1 and TRBJ2-5; D perhaps matches TRBD1 (5 bases). Germline lookup yields CDR1 MGHRA and CDR2 YSYEKL. CDR3 length: 10 residues. Trimming stripped 8 bases from V and 5 bases from J, with 6 bases between. The CDR3 DNA reads TGCGCCAGCGGGGCTGAGACCCAGTACTTC. Protein: CASGAETQYF.

This clonotype was seen repeatedly, ten times or more. The library was prepared for alpha chains; this beta chain is a stray read, so its frequency means little. The chain carries TRBV7-2 and TRBJ1-2; D gene uncertain. Trimming left V 1 base short and J 8 bases short, with 14 bases between. CDR3 length: 14 amino acids. Looked up from germline, CDR1 is SGHTA and CDR2 is FQGNSA. The CDR3 DNA is TGTGCCAGCAGCTTAGTTCCCGACGGATACGGCTACACCTTC. This gives the protein CASSLVPDGYGYTF.

This clonotype was counted a few times. Found in a library prepared for alpha chains, this beta chain is an off-target read, and its abundance has little meaning. The DNA for the CDR3 is TGCGCCAGCAGCTTGGAAGGGACAGGGACCCAGCCCCAGCATTTT. Residues: CASSLEGTGTQPQHF. The chain employs TRBV5-1 and TRBJ1-5; TRBD1 agrees at 9 bases. This CDR3 has 15 residues. With 0 bases clipped from V and 7 bases from J, the junction kept 5 bases outside the gene matches. Germline V gives CDR1 SGHRS, CDR2 YFSETQ.

This clonotype has at least ten counts. The library was prepared for alpha chains; this beta chain is a stray read, so its frequency means little. The chain combines TRBV12-3 or TRBV12-4 with TRBJ2-5, with a possible D match to TRBD1 (5 bases). Trimming removed 3 bases at V and 4 bases at J, with 12 bases between. This CDR3 spans 14 amino acids. CDR3 sequence: CASSLVGVSETQYF. The CDR3 DNA reads TGTGCCAGCAGTTTGGTAGGGGTATCAGAGACCCAGTACTTC.

This clonotype was observed many times. In a library made to pick up alpha chains, this beta chain is a stray read with a size that means little. The chain uses TRBV30 and TRBJ2-6; perhaps TRBD2 as D (6 bases). The V and J ends lost 2 bases and 1 base respectively, with 15 bases between them. Germline loops: CDR1 GTSNPN, CDR2 SVGIG (reference sequence). The CDR3 totals 17 residues. CDR3 residues: CAWSRRGGRSGANVLTF. The DNA of the CDR3 is TGTGCCTGGAGTCGGCGGGGAGGTAGATCTGGGGCCAACGTCCTGACTTTC. Looking up the rest from reference TRBV30 and TRBJ2-6 gives the full variable domain: SQTIHQWPATLVQPVGSPLSLECTVEGTSNPNLYWYRQAAGRGLQLLFYSVGIGQISSEVPQNLSASRPQDRQFILSSKKLLLSDSGFYLCAWSRRGGRSGANVLTFGAGSRLTVL.

This clonotype was observed at least ten times. The library was prepared for alpha chains; this beta chain is a stray read, so its frequency means little. This chain uses TRBV7-2 with TRBJ2-1; 12 bases are a match to TRBD2. This CDR3 is built from 15 residues. J lost 1 base, V lost 6 bases, and 1 base had no gene match. Germline CDR1 and CDR2: SGHTA and FQGNSA. CDR3 nucleotide sequence: TGTGCCAGCAGACTAGCGGGGGGTTCCTACAATGAGCAGTTCTTC. Translated: CASRLAGGSYNEQFF.

A note on this clonotype: Within a library made for alpha chains, this beta chain is off target, and its count is uninformative. The chain combines TRBV6-6 with TRBJ1-2, with TRBD1 identical over 8 bases. The germline V gene has CDR1 MNHNY and CDR2 SVGAGI (reference sequence). The ends lost 5 bases at V and 3 bases at J; junction bases unmatched: 5. The CDR3 is 14 residues long. In DNA, the CDR3 is TGTGCCAGCAGTAGAGGGACAGGCGACTATGGCTACACCTTC. Protein: CASSRGTGDYGYTF.

This clonotype was found many times. This beta chain is an off-target read within a library intended for alpha chains, so its frequency means little. This chain uses TRBV7-9 with TRBJ1-4, with 11 bases identical to TRBD1. The trim removed 5 bases at V and 6 bases at J, leaving 5 bases unmatched. CDR3 length equals 15 residues. CDR1 is SEHNR and CDR2 is FQNEAQ in the germline V gene (reference sequence). The DNA for the CDR3 is TGTGCCAGCAGCCCAGGACAGGGGGCGGATGAAAAACTGTTTTTT. This translates into CASSPGQGADEKLFF.

The sample holds many counts of this clonotype. For a library built for alpha chains, this beta chain is a stray read; little rests on its size. The gene calls are TRBV11-1 and TRBJ2-3; the match to TRBD1 covers 9 bases. The V gene's germline CDR1 is SGHAT and CDR2 FQDESV (reference sequence). V trimming: 5 bases; J trimming: 1 base; junction bases outside the gene matches: 4. CDR3 size: 15 residues. Here the CDR3 DNA reads TGTGCCAGCAGCGGGACAGGGTTAGGCACAGATACGCAGTATTTT. Amino acids: CASSGTGLGTDTQYF.